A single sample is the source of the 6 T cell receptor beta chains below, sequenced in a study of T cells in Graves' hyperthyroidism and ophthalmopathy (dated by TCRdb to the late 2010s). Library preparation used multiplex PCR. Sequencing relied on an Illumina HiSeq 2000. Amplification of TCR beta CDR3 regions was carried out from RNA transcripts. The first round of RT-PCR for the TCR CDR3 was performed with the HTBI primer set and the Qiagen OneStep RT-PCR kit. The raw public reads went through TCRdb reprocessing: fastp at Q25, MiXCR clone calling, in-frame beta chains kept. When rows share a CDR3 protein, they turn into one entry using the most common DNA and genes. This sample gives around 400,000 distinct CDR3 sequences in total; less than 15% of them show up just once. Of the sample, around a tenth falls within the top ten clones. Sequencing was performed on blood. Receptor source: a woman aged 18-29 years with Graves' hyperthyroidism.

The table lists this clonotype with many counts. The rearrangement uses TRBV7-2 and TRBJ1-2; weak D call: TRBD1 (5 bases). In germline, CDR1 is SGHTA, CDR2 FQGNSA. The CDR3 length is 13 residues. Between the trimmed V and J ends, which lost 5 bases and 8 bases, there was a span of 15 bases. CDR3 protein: CASSPGQARGYTF. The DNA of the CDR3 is TGTGCCAGCAGCCCAGGGCAGGCTAGAGGCTACACCTTC.

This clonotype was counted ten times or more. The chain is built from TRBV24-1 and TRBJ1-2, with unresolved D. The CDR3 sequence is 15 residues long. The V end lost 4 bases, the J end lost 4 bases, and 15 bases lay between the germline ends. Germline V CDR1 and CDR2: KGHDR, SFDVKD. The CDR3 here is CATSDPWTDFYGYTF. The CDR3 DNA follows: TGTGCCACCAGTGACCCCTGGACGGATTTCTATGGCTACACCTTC.

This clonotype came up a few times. CDR3 loop: CASRGMRAGPYEQYF. CDR3 DNA sequence: TGTGCCAGCAGGGGTATGCGGGCGGGCCCCTACGAGCAGTACTTC. This chain connects TRBV2 to TRBJ2-7, with D perhaps matching TRBD2 (5 bases). The CDR3 is 15 amino acids. Trimming shortened V by 6 bases and J by 2 bases, and 17 bases separated the two germline ends. The V gene's germline CDR1 is SNHLY and CDR2 FYNNEI.

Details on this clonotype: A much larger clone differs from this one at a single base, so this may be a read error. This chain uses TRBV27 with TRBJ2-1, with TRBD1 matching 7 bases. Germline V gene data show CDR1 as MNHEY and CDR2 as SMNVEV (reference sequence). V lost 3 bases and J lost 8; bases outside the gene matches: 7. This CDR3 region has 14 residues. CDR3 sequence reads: CASSFVTGNDEQFF. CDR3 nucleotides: TGTGCCAGCAGTTTCGTGACAGGGAACGATGAGCAGTTCTTC.

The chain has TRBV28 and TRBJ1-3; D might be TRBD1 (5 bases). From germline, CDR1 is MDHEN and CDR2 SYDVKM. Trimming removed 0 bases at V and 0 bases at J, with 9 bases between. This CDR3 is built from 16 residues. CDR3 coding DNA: TGTGCCAGCAGTTTATGGGTAGGGGACTCTGGAAACACCATATATTTT. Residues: CASSLWVGDSGNTIYF.

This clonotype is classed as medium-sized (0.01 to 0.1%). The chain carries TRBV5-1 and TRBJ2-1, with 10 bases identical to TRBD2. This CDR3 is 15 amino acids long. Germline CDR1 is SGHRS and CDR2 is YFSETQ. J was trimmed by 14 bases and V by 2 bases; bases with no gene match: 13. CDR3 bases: TGCGCCAGCAGCTTCGGGAGCGGGGGGGACCCCTCGGAGTTCTTC. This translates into CASSFGSGGDPSEFF.